This T cell receptor (beta chain) was recorded in a study of Graves' ophthalmopathy and Graves' hyperthyroidism. Study results and limitations: Discriminating ophthalmopathy from stable hyperthyroidism, a 13-signature model attained a sensitivity of 87.88% and a specificity of about 79%.

Scientists amplified the TCR beta CDR3 regions from RNA transcripts. The authors performed first-round RT-PCR with HTBI primers and then a second-round multiplex PCR. MiXCR, applied by TCRdb to the multiplex PCR reads, yields one record per CDR3 protein. Of 340,000 or so distinct CDR3 sequences listed, roughly a sixth were seen once; the top ten hold approximately 13%. Germline V CDR1 and CDR2: SNHLY, FYNNEI. V lost 2 bases and J 7 bases, leaving 17 bases between the germline ends. The CDR3 runs 15 residues. This clonotype showed up many times. Its antigen remains unknown. Sequencing was carried out using peripheral blood. This chain uses TRBV2 with TRBJ1-1, with D maybe TRBD1 (6 bases). The receptor was derived from an adult man with Graves' ophthalmopathy. The CDR3 DNA reads TGTGCCAGCAGTGAAAGTCTGGGGGCGGGATTTGAAGCTTTCTTT. Amino acid sequence: CASSESLGAGFEAFF.